Below, 31 T cell receptor beta chains from the same sample are listed, as sequenced in a study of naive and memory T cell subsets. The beta constant-region primer was an equimolar mix of two oligonucleotides covering TRBC1 and TRBC2. MiXCR, run by TCRdb on the UMI-ligation and nested PCR reads, gives a single entry per CDR3 protein. The sample includes 75,000 to 85,000 distinct CDR3 sequences, around 12% seen only once; the top ten take 0.75% to 1%. Source material: central memory CD4+ T cells from blood. The source of these receptors is a human donor in good health.

In this sample, this clonotype turned up a few times. The chain joins TRBV20-1 to TRBJ2-5; TRBD2 agrees at 7 bases. With V trimmed by 5 bases and J by 4 bases, 13 bases remained unmatched. CDR1 and CDR2 (germline): DFQATT, SNEGSKA (reference sequence). CDR3 length: 15 amino acids. CDR3 DNA sequence: TGCAGTGCTCTGCAAGGGGCGGGAGAGCTAGAGACCCAGTACTTC. Translated, it gives CSALQGAGELETQYF.

The rearrangement uses TRBV12-3 or TRBV12-4 and TRBJ2-5; D possibly uses TRBD1 or TRBD2 (6 bases each). The CDR3 loop spans 16 amino acids. Trimming cost V 6 bases and J 1 base, with 18 bases left between them. Here the CDR3 reads CASSRNSGGGQETQYF. The CDR3 DNA sequence: TGTGCCAGCAGCCGGAACTCCGGAGGGGGCCAAGAGACCCAGTACTTC.

This chain uses TRBV5-4 with TRBJ2-1; a weak D match, TRBD2 (6 bases). The CDR3 runs to 15 residues. Germline V lookup: CDR1 SGHNT, CDR2 YYREEE (reference sequence). V was pared by 5 bases and J by 0 bases, with 12 bases between. The CDR3 is CASSSLAISYNEQFF. CDR3 DNA sequence: TGTGCCAGCAGTTCTCTAGCGATCTCCTACAATGAGCAGTTCTTC.

The sample holds a few counts of this clonotype. The chain is built from TRBV12-3 or TRBV12-4 and TRBJ2-3; tentative D call: TRBD2 (5 bases). The ends were cut back, 2 bases at V and 5 bases at J, with 17 bases in the middle. This CDR3 region has 16 residues. The CDR3 bases are TGTGCCAGCAGTTTAAGCGGCCGGGAACGGAGAGATACGCAGTATTTT. Protein sequence: CASSLSGRERRDTQYF.

V is TRBV12-3 or TRBV12-4 and J is TRBJ2-5; TRBD2 aligns across 8 bases. The trim removed 6 bases at V and 3 bases at J, leaving 12 bases unmatched. The CDR3 sequence is 16 residues long. The CDR3 DNA sequence: TGTGCCAGCAGCTCAAGCGGGAGCGGGATTAAAGAGACCCAGTACTTC. As protein: CASSSSGSGIKETQYF.

The chain uses TRBV12-3 or TRBV12-4 and TRBJ1-4; D is ambiguous. Trimming left V 4 bases short and J 4 bases short, with 13 bases between. The CDR3 runs to 15 residues. The CDR3 spells CASSSAGRVNEKLFF. The CDR3 bases are TGTGCCAGCAGTTCGGCGGGCCGTGTTAATGAAAAACTGTTTTTT.

This clonotype has ten or more counts. The V and J genes are TRBV28 and TRBJ2-4; no definite D call. This CDR3 is built from 15 residues. Germline-derived CDR1 and CDR2 are MDHEN and SYDVKM. V gave up 2 bases and J gave up 2 bases, with 10 bases separating them. For the CDR3, the DNA is TGTGCCAGCAGTTTAGTAGACCATACCAAAAACATTCAGTACTTC. It translates to CASSLVDHTKNIQYF.

CDR3 residues: CASSKKTSVSTGELFF. In DNA, the CDR3 is TGTGCCAGCAGCAAAAAGACTAGCGTTAGCACCGGGGAGCTGTTTTTT. The V call is TRBV21-1, the J call TRBJ2-2; TRBD2 is the table's D call and was not checked against the DNA. TRBV21-1 is described as a pseudogene. This CDR3 region has 16 residues.

This clonotype occurred a few times. The chain uses TRBV5-1 and TRBJ2-1; 12 positions match TRBD2. V dropped 4 bases and J dropped 9; count of bases not matched to a gene: 5. From germline, CDR1 is SGHRS and CDR2 YFSETQ. CDR3 length: 14 residues. CDR3 in amino acids: CASSGLAGGGEQFF. Here the CDR3 DNA reads TGCGCCAGCAGCGGGCTAGCGGGAGGGGGTGAGCAGTTCTTC.

J is TRBJ2-1 and V is TRBV5-6; 10 bases align to TRBD1. The germline V gene has CDR1 SGHDT and CDR2 YYEEEE. The trim removed 1 base at V and 9 bases at J, leaving 7 bases unmatched. The CDR3 is made up of 15 amino acids. In nucleotides, the CDR3 is TGTGCCAGCAGCTTGATCATCGACAGGGGGCCTGAGCAGTTCTTC. The encoded protein is CASSLIIDRGPEQFF.

In this sample, this clonotype turned up a few times. V and J are TRBV9 and TRBJ2-7, with 8 positions matching TRBD2. The CDR3 runs to 16 residues. The J segment lost 5 bases and the V segment lost 0 bases, leaving 10 bases of the junction unmatched. CDR1 SGDLS and CDR2 YYNGEE come from the germline V gene. The CDR3 loop reads CASSVASGSHGDEQYF. In DNA, the CDR3 is TGTGCCAGCAGCGTAGCCAGCGGGAGCCATGGGGACGAGCAGTACTTC.

The CDR3, as DNA: TGCAGTGCTGGCCCAGTGAACTCCTACGAGCAGTACTTC. Translation: CSAGPVNSYEQYF. The rearrangement joins TRBV20-1 to TRBJ2-7; D unresolved. Germline CDR1 and CDR2: DFQATT and SNEGSKA (reference sequence). Trimming stripped 5 bases from V and 0 bases from J, with 11 bases between. The CDR3 has 13 residues.

This clonotype was recorded a few times. This chain uses TRBV7-9 with TRBJ2-7; no clear D. CDR3 length: 16 amino acids. Trimming shortened V by 5 bases and J by 0 bases, and 17 bases separated the two germline ends. Looked up from germline, CDR1 is SEHNR and CDR2 is FQNEAQ (reference sequence). The CDR3, as DNA: TGTGCCAGCAGCCTTGATAAGGGTCGGTACTCCTACGAGCAGTACTTC. As protein: CASSLDKGRYSYEQYF. Using reference TRBV7-9 and TRBJ2-7 for the parts outside the CDR3, the full variable domain is DTGVSQNPRHKITKRGQNVTFRCDPISEHNRLYWYRQTLGQGPEFLTYFQNEAQLEKSRLLSDRFSAERPKGSFSTLEIQRTEQGDSAMYLCASSLDKGRYSYEQYFGPGTRLTVT.

This clonotype was counted at least ten times. This rearrangement joins TRBV10-3 to TRBJ1-1, with 9 bases that match TRBD1. This CDR3 is built from 16 residues. The germline V gene has CDR1 ENHRY and CDR2 SYGVKD. Trimming took 4 bases from V and 1 from J; bases not matched to a gene: 7. CDR3 region: CAISGAGTGKNTEAFF. In DNA, the CDR3 is TGTGCCATCAGTGGTGCCGGGACAGGGAAGAACACTGAAGCTTTCTTT.

In this sample, this clonotype turned up many times. The chain is built from TRBV28 and TRBJ1-1; 9 bases are a match to TRBD1. This CDR3 contains 12 residues. J gave up 8 bases and V 6 bases, and 4 bases lay outside the gene matches. The germline CDR1 and CDR2 sequences are MDHEN and SYDVKM. The CDR3 sequence is CASSIGTGEAFF. For the CDR3, the DNA is TGTGCCAGCAGCATAGGGACAGGGGAAGCTTTCTTT.

There are a few counts of this clonotype. This chain links TRBV6-6 with TRBJ1-5; D is unclear. Germline V gives CDR1 MNHNY, CDR2 SVGAGI (reference sequence). The CDR3 consists of 12 residues. Trimming removed 4 bases from V and 6 bases from J, with 7 bases in between. The CDR3 loop is CASSSSGQPQHF. The DNA for the CDR3 is TGTGCCAGCAGTTCCTCCGGTCAGCCCCAGCATTTT.

This clonotype was seen more than once but under ten times. The rearrangement joins TRBV6-2 or TRBV6-3 to TRBJ2-7, with TRBD2 identical over 8 bases. Germline V gene lookup returns CDR1 MNHEY and CDR2 SVGEGT. This CDR3 has 14 amino acids. The J segment lost 7 bases and the V segment lost 6 bases, leaving 11 bases of the junction unmatched. CDR3 DNA: TGTGCCAGCAGAAATCCGGGAGGGCCTGGTGAGCAGTACTTC. Protein: CASRNPGGPGEQYF.

This clonotype was recorded many times. This rearrangement joins TRBV5-6 to TRBJ2-7, with D possibly being TRBD1 (6 bases). CDR3 length: 13 amino acids. Germline V gives CDR1 SGHDT, CDR2 YYEEEE. Trimming pared 6 bases from V and 0 bases from J, leaving 10 bases between. CDR3 protein: CASKRQASYEQYF. In DNA form, the CDR3 reads TGTGCCAGCAAGAGACAGGCCTCCTACGAGCAGTACTTC.

This chain connects TRBV21-1 to TRBJ1-3; the table's D call of TRBD1 was not tested on the DNA. TRBV21-1 is a documented pseudogene. This CDR3 has 13 amino acids. CDR3 residues: CATPSHSGNTIYF. Here the CDR3 DNA reads TGTGCCACCCCGTCCCACTCTGGAAACACCATATATTTT.

This chain joins TRBV12-3 or TRBV12-4 and TRBJ2-1; 8 nucleotides agree with TRBD2. The CDR3 extends over 16 amino acids. Losses at the gene ends were 7 bases for V and 4 bases for J; bases not matched to a gene: 12. The CDR3 here is CASTATSGRGYNEQFF. CDR3 nucleotide sequence: TGTGCCAGCACCGCAACTAGCGGCCGCGGTTACAATGAGCAGTTCTTC.

This clonotype was seen ten or more times. The chain links TRBV5-6 to TRBJ2-3; 9 bases match TRBD1. This CDR3 comprises 15 residues. V shed 5 bases and J 3 bases; nucleotides not matched to a gene: 7. The germline V gene has CDR1 SGHDT and CDR2 YYEEEE. The CDR3 region has the DNA TGTGCCAGCAGTTCGGGACAGGGTTGGACAGATACGCAGTATTTT. Its translation: CASSSGQGWTDTQYF.

This clonotype was counted a few times. The genes are TRBV28 and TRBJ2-7; the match to TRBD1 covers 7 bases. CDR1 MDHEN and CDR2 SYDVKM come from the germline V gene. The CDR3 runs 14 residues. V dropped 7 bases and J dropped 2; count of bases not matched to a gene: 8. CDR3 DNA: TGTGCCAGCACCCGTCGGACAGGTGCCTACGAGCAGTACTTC. This gives the protein CASTRRTGAYEQYF.

The chain joins TRBV14 to TRBJ2-2, with 9 bases lining up with TRBD2. CDR1 SGHDN and CDR2 FVKESK come from the germline V gene. V lost 4 bases and J lost 4; bases outside the gene matches: 16. The CDR3 has 19 residues. This chain's CDR3 is CASSPRVPISGRGTGELFF. CDR3 nucleotides: TGTGCCAGCAGCCCCCGTGTCCCTATTAGCGGGAGAGGCACCGGGGAGCTGTTTTTT.

The chain carries TRBV6-6 and TRBJ1-1, with D possibly being TRBD1 (5 bases). The CDR3 has 16 residues. Germline V CDR1 and CDR2: MNHNY, SVGAGI (reference sequence). V was pared by 6 bases and J by 0 bases, with 17 bases between. For the CDR3, the DNA is TGTGCCAGCAGCAAAGGTTGGGGCAGGGTGAACACTGAAGCTTTCTTT. As protein: CASSKGWGRVNTEAFF.

This clonotype was seen a few times. CDR3 coding DNA: TGTGCCAGCAGAAATACAGGGTACTATGGCTACACCTTC. It yields the protein CASRNTGYYGYTF. This sequence joins TRBV12-3 or TRBV12-4 and TRBJ1-2, with D possibly being TRBD1 (6 bases). V was cut by 6 bases and J by 3 bases, with 11 bases left in between. The CDR3 runs 13 residues.

The rearrangement joins TRBV7-2 to TRBJ2-7; D possibly corresponds to TRBD2 (6 bases). Trimming removed 6 bases at V and 3 bases at J, with 18 bases between. The CDR3 loop spans 15 amino acids. CDR1 is SGHTA, CDR2 FQGNSA, per germline. CDR3 coding DNA: TGTGCCAGCAGTCGTACGGGACTCGGTCTCTACGAGCAGTACTTC. This encodes CASSRTGLGLYEQYF.

This clonotype was seen ten or more times. The rearrangement joins TRBV6-5 to TRBJ2-5, with unresolved D. The germline gives CDR1 MNHEY, CDR2 SVGAGI. The CDR3 has 14 residues. V was clipped by 2 bases and J by 0 bases, with 7 bases between them. The CDR3 spells CASSYGSNQETQYF. CDR3 bases: TGTGCCAGCAGTTACGGCTCTAACCAAGAGACCCAGTACTTC.

This clonotype was recorded at least ten times. CDR3 residues: CASRQGDLSSYEQYF. CDR3 DNA: TGTGCCAGCAGGCAAGGGGACCTTAGCTCCTACGAGCAGTACTTC. The V call is TRBV6-1, the J call TRBJ2-7; D tentatively reads TRBD1 or TRBD2 (5 bases each). This CDR3 comprises 15 residues. The germline gives CDR1 MNHNS, CDR2 SASEGT. V was cut by 6 bases and J by 0 bases, with 15 bases left in between.

This sequence joins TRBV3-1 and TRBJ2-1, with 7 bases identical to TRBD2. V was pared by 0 bases and J by 7 bases, with 15 bases of the junction left unmatched. Germline values: CDR1 LGHDT, CDR2 YNNKEL (reference sequence). The CDR3 has 18 amino acids. CDR3 nucleotide sequence: TGTGCCAGCAGCCAAGATCGCCTAGGCGGGAGTTTTTGGAATGAGCAGTTCTTC. As protein: CASSQDRLGGSFWNEQFF.

V and J are TRBV11-2 and TRBJ2-1, with 8 bases fitting TRBD2. Germline assignment: CDR1 SGHAT and CDR2 FQNNGV. Germline trimming cut 5 bases from V and 7 bases from J; bases unmatched to any gene: 4. The CDR3 is 13 amino acids. CDR3 DNA: TGTGCCAGCAGCGGGACTAGTAGGAATGAGCAGTTCTTC. Protein sequence: CASSGTSRNEQFF.

This clonotype has only a few counts. V usage is TRBV5-1 and J usage is TRBJ2-3; tentatively, D is TRBD2 (6 bases). The germline V gene has CDR1 SGHRS and CDR2 YFSETQ. Between the trimmed V and J ends, which lost 2 bases and 4 bases, there was a span of 11 bases. CDR3 length equals 14 residues. This chain's CDR3 is CASSFTGSPDTQYF. In DNA form, the CDR3 reads TGCGCCAGCAGCTTTACCGGGAGCCCAGATACGCAGTATTTT.